This T cell receptor beta chain was sequenced in a study of PD-1 blockade in classical Hodgkin lymphoma. General observations from the study: Prior to therapy, complete responders displayed diversity much like that of newly diagnosed patients. A significant rise in TCR diversity was seen by C4D1 for CD4+ cells but not for CD8+ cells. Newly diagnosed patients had baseline TCR diversity that was reportedly lower than that of healthy donors. Exclusion was applied to patients who started nivolumab under 1 year after ASCT.

Notes on this clone: Its antigen is still unknown.

Only in-frame clones appear in the TCRdb table, and some are missing; sequencing was by immunoSEQ multiplex PCR. The sample holds approximately 60,000 clones; approximately 88% are singletons and the top ten take under 15%. All trial patients relapsed after autologous stem cell transplantation. The CDR3 runs 14 residues. V was cut by 5 bases and J by 0 bases, with 14 bases left in between. Germline CDR1 SQVTM, CDR2 ANQGSEA. The sequence was collected from a human donor with classical Hodgkin lymphoma. This material consisted of peripheral blood mononuclear cells (PBMCs), taken at baseline. The genes are TRBV29-1 and TRBJ2-7; perhaps TRBD2 as D (6 bases). CDR3 protein: CSVTGTQGSYEQYF. CDR3 sequence (DNA): TGCAGCGTTACCGGGACTCAGGGCTCCTACGAGCAGTACTTC.